These 16 T cell receptor beta chains originate from one sample sequenced in a study of blood T cell repertoires in COVID-19. Clones were sequenced by immunoSEQ multiplex PCR, and TCRdb holds only the in-frame ones, with some missing. The sample carries fewer than 120,000 clones, around 76% recorded once. Sequencing was done on a sample of peripheral blood. All receptors come from a woman at least 80 years old with acute or convalescent COVID-19.

The chain is built from TRBV6-2 or TRBV6-3 and TRBJ2-5; 8 nucleotides match TRBD2. Per the germline V gene, CDR1 is MNHEY and CDR2 is SVGEGT. V shed 1 base, J shed 5 bases, and the junction held 9 bases outside the gene matches. The CDR3 is 16 amino acids. CDR3 DNA: TGTGCCAGCAGTTACTTCTTACCCCGACTAGCGGAGACCCAGTACTTC. It translates to CASSYFLPRLAETQYF.

The chain combines TRBV9 with TRBJ2-1; D perhaps matches TRBD2 (6 bases). Germline CDR1 reads SGDLS; CDR2 reads YYNGEE. Trimming left V 0 bases short and J 0 bases short, with 16 bases between. The CDR3 runs 18 residues. The CDR3 loop is CASSVDPSGGSSYNEQFF. The CDR3 region has the DNA TGTGCCAGCAGCGTAGACCCGAGCGGAGGGAGCTCCTACAATGAGCAGTTCTTC.

The chain uses TRBV10-3 and TRBJ1-1, with a weak D call TRBD1 (6 bases). CDR3 length: 14 amino acids. Per the germline V gene, CDR1 is ENHRY and CDR2 is SYGVKD. V was cut by 3 bases and J by 0 bases, with 8 bases left in between. CDR3: CAISEEGVNTEAFF. DNA for the CDR3: TGTGCCATCAGTGAAGAGGGGGTGAACACTGAAGCTTTCTTT.

The chain combines TRBV9 with TRBJ2-2, with 8 bases identical to TRBD2. In germline, CDR1 is SGDLS, CDR2 YYNGEE. The V segment lost 0 bases and the J segment 0 bases; nucleotides outside the gene matches: 1. The CDR3 sequence is 16 residues long. The CDR3 nucleotides read TGTGCCAGCAGCGTAGGAGCGGGAGCGAACACCGGGGAGCTGTTTTTT. Protein product: CASSVGAGANTGELFF.

V usage is TRBV4-3 and J usage is TRBJ2-7; D is perhaps TRBD2 (7 bases). The CDR3 sequence is 19 residues long. Trimming left V 0 bases short and J 3 bases short, with 24 bases between. CDR1 is LGHNA and CDR2 is YSLEER in the germline V gene. This CDR3 reads CASSQDQAPRRGANYEQYF. In DNA, the CDR3 is TGCGCCAGCAGCCAAGATCAGGCGCCTCGACGGGGGGCAAACTACGAGCAGTACTTC.

The chain has TRBV6-5 and TRBJ1-1, with D possibly matching TRBD1 (5 bases). CDR1 MNHEY and CDR2 SVGAGI come from the germline V gene. The CDR3 has 14 amino acids. The V end lost 5 bases, the J end lost 1 base, and 11 bases lay between the germline ends. The CDR3 loop reads CASSLHRRNTEAFF. CDR3 coding DNA: TGTGCCAGCAGTCTCCACAGGAGGAACACTGAAGCTTTCTTT.

This chain connects TRBV2 to TRBJ1-6; 8 positions agree with TRBD1. J gave up 5 bases and V 5 bases, and 2 bases lay outside the gene matches. The CDR3 spans 14 residues. Per the germline V gene, CDR1 is SNHLY and CDR2 is FYNNEI. The CDR3 region has the DNA TGTGCCAGCAGTCTGACAGGGGATAATTCACCCCTCCACTTT. Translation gives CASSLTGDNSPLHF. Based on the CDR3 plus reference TRBV2 and TRBJ1-6, the full variable domain is EPEVTQTPSHQVTQMGQEVILRCVPISNHLYFYWYRQILGQKVEFLVSFYNNEISEKSEIFDDQFSVERPDGSNFTLKIRSTKLEDSAMYFCASSLTGDNSPLHFGNGTRLTVT.

V usage is TRBV6-1 and J usage is TRBJ2-7, with D possibly TRBD1 on 7 matching bases. V was clipped by 0 bases and J by 7 bases, with 19 bases between them. The V gene's germline CDR1 is MNHNS and CDR2 SASEGT. This CDR3 has 16 amino acids. DNA of the CDR3: TGTGCCAGCAGTGAAGCGGGCGGGACAGCCCCGGGTGAGCAGTACTTC. The encoded protein is CASSEAGGTAPGEQYF.

The chain has TRBV19 and TRBJ2-2, with D unresolved. Trimming removed 4 bases at V and 2 bases at J, with 5 bases between. CDR3 size: 13 residues. CDR1 and CDR2 from the germline V gene are LNHDA and SQIVND (reference sequence). CDR3 loop: CASSRRNTGELFF. The DNA of the CDR3 is TGTGCCAGTAGTAGGAGAAACACCGGGGAGCTGTTTTTT.

The chain employs TRBV12-3 or TRBV12-4 and TRBJ1-3, with D unresolved. The V end lost 5 bases, the J end lost 4 bases, and 9 bases lay between the germline ends. The CDR3 consists of 13 residues. The CDR3 region has the DNA TGTGCCAGCAGTCCCGGAGTAGGAAACACCATATATTTT. Translation: CASSPGVGNTIYF.

The rearrangement joins TRBV30 to TRBJ2-5; 9 nucleotides line up with TRBD1. The germline CDR1 and CDR2 sequences are GTSNPN and SVGIG (reference sequence). The V and J ends lost 4 bases and 5 bases, in that order; junction bases with no gene match: 5. The CDR3 extends over 13 amino acids. This chain's CDR3 is CAWNRGRRETQYF. The CDR3 bases are TGTGCCTGGAACAGGGGGCGCCGGGAGACCCAGTACTTC.

This chain links TRBV7-9 with TRBJ2-3; D may be TRBD2 (6 bases). This CDR3 has 17 residues. Looked up from germline, CDR1 is SEHNR and CDR2 is FQNEAQ (reference sequence). V dropped 4 bases and J dropped 2 bases, with 19 bases sitting between them. CDR3 bases: TGTGCCAGCAGCTCTAGGCCGGGGGAGAGGTTCACAGATACGCAGTATTTT. Its translation: CASSSRPGERFTDTQYF.

J is TRBJ2-5 and V is TRBV5-1; D gene unclear. The germline V gene encodes CDR1 SGHRS and CDR2 YFSETQ. Between the trimmed V and J ends, which lost 6 bases and 2 bases, there was a span of 11 bases. The CDR3 sequence is 13 residues long. The CDR3 nucleotides read TGCGCCAGCAAGGAAACAGCTCAAGAGACCCAGTACTTC. Protein product: CASKETAQETQYF.

The chain carries TRBV25-1 and TRBJ2-1; the D gene is possibly TRBD1 (6 bases). Trimming cost V 7 bases and J 9 bases, with 16 bases left between them. The CDR3 is made up of 13 amino acids. Germline V gene sequence: CDR1 MGHDK, CDR2 SYGVNS. In DNA form, the CDR3 reads TGTGCCAGCACAACAGGGTGGTGGAGTGAGCAGTTCTTC. Translating gives CASTTGWWSEQFF.

The chain employs TRBV5-4 and TRBJ2-5; D call uncertain. Trimming shortened V by 0 bases and J by 1 base, and 4 bases separated the two germline ends. The CDR3 length is 13 residues. Germline V gene data show CDR1 as SGHNT and CDR2 as YYREEE (reference sequence). Here the CDR3 reads CASSLDSQETQYF. CDR3 DNA sequence: TGTGCCAGCAGCTTGGACAGCCAAGAGACCCAGTACTTC.

The rearrangement uses TRBV5-1 and TRBJ2-7; 8 bases are shared with TRBD2. The CDR3 is 15 residues long. The junction had 7 bases not matched to a gene; V was cut back by 0 bases and J by 5 bases. CDR1 is SGHRS, CDR2 YFSETQ, per germline. The CDR3 coding sequence is TGCGCCAGCAGCTTGGGCGGGGGGTCGGTCAACGAGCAGTACTTC. This gives the protein CASSLGGGSVNEQYF. Full variable domain (rest looked up from reference TRBV5-1 and TRBJ2-7): KAGVTQTPRYLIKTRGQQVTLSCSPISGHRSVSWYQQTPGQGLQFLFEYFSETQRNKGNFPGRFSGRQFSNSRSEMNVSTLELGDSALYLCASSLGGGSVNEQYFGPGTRLTVT.